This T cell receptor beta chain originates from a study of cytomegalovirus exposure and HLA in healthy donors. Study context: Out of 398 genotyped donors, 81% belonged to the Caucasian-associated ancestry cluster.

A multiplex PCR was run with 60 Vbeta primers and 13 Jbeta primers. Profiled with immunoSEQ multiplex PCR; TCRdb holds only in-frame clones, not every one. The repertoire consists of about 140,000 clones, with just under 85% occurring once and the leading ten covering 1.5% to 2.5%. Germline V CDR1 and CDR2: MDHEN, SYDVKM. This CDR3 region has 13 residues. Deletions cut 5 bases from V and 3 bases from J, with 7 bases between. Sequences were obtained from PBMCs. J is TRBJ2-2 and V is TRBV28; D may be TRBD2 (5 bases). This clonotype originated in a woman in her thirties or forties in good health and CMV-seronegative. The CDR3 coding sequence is TGTGCCAGCAGTCAGGACTACACCGGGGAGCTGTTTTTT. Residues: CASSQDYTGELFF. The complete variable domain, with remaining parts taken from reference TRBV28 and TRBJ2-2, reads DVKVTQSSRYLVKRTGEKVFLECVQDMDHENMFWYRQDPGLGLRLIYFSYDVKMKEKGDIPEGYSVSREKKERFSLILESASTNQTSMYLCASSQDYTGELFFGEGSRLTVL.